This note documents a single T cell receptor (beta chain) sequence. This record belongs to a study of blood T cell repertoires in COVID-19. Overall study: Collection of acute and convalescent COVID-19 samples took place in the United States, Italy and Spain. The analysed material was cDNA or gDNA that came from T cells, B-cell-depleted T cells, or PBMCs.

Original processing notes: Amplification with reference gene primers provided the estimates of nucleated cell counts. Here immunoSEQ multiplex PCR was the method, and the copy in TCRdb shows in-frame clones only, minus some. The DNA gave D and trimming, while V, J and clone size come from that table. The sample has around 280,000 clones, about 88% seen once. Germline V gene lookup returns CDR1 MRHNA and CDR2 SNTAGT. CDR3 length: 15 residues. V lost 2 bases, J lost 10 bases, and 6 bases stayed unmatched. The chain is built from TRBV6-4 and TRBJ2-1, with 12 bases lining up with TRBD1. The TCR comes from a man in his 70s with acute or convalescent COVID-19. The sequenced sample was peripheral blood. The CDR3 bases are TGTGCCAGCAGTGACGGGACAGGGGGCTCAAGGGAGCAGTTCTTC. Encoded protein: CASSDGTGGSREQFF.